This passage covers 21 T cell receptor beta chains from one sample sequenced in a study of PD-1 blockade in mismatch repair-deficient tumors. TCRdb's table, derived via immunoSEQ multiplex PCR, lists solely in-frame clones and lacks some. The table records tens of thousands of clones, approximately 80% of them present only once. Sequenced here: PBMCs, sampled approximately 9 months after starting pembrolizumab. The source of these receptors is an adult with mismatch repair-deficient cancer.

The chain uses TRBV9 and TRBJ2-1, with 7 positions matching TRBD2. The trim removed 0 bases at V and 10 bases at J, leaving 7 bases unmatched. This CDR3 is 14 amino acids long. CDR1 is SGDLS and CDR2 is YYNGEE in the germline V gene. DNA of the CDR3: TGTGCCAGCAGCGTAGGGGGGACTAAAAGAGAGCAGTTCTTC. It translates to CASSVGGTKREQFF.

This sequence joins TRBV25-1 and TRBJ2-1; unclear D gene. This CDR3 has 14 amino acids. Germline CDR1 MGHDK, CDR2 SYGVNS. Between the trimmed V and J ends, which lost 3 bases and 10 bases, there was a span of 16 bases. The CDR3 sequence: CASSDPTHAREQFF. In DNA, the CDR3 is TGTGCCAGCAGTGATCCCACCCACGCGAGGGAGCAGTTCTTC.

The V call is TRBV6-6, the J call TRBJ2-5; the D is unclear. The CDR3 extends over 12 amino acids. V lost 4 bases to trimming and J lost 5 bases, with 8 bases between them. The germline V gene has CDR1 MNHNY and CDR2 SVGAGI (reference sequence). In DNA form, the CDR3 reads TGTGCCAGCAGTTTAAGAGGCGAGACCCAGTACTTC. Its translation: CASSLRGETQYF.

The CDR3 nucleotides are TGTGCCTGGAGTGTGAGGCTGAACACTGAAGCTTTCTTT. Protein product: CAWSVRLNTEAFF. The V and J genes are TRBV30 and TRBJ1-1; D gene ambiguous. Trimming stripped 0 bases from V and 0 bases from J, with 5 bases between. CDR1 and CDR2 from the germline V gene are GTSNPN and SVGIG (reference sequence). The length of the CDR3 is 13 residues.

The V gene is TRBV29-1, the J gene TRBJ2-5; 8 nucleotides align to TRBD2. TRBJ2-7 matches the DNA end more closely, so the J call is doubtful. The CDR3 is 12 amino acids. Germline V gene lookup returns CDR1 SQVTM and CDR2 ANQGSEA. The CDR3 nucleotides are TGCAGCGTTGAGAGCGGGAGCGGCGAGCAGTACTTC. It specifies CSVESGSGEQYF.

This clone was detected only once. The chain is built from TRBV14 and TRBJ1-5; D not resolved. This CDR3 contains 14 residues. Germline-derived CDR1 and CDR2 are SGHDN and FVKESK. V lost 1 base to trimming and J lost 6 bases, with 10 bases between them. The CDR3 nucleotides read TGTGCCAGCAGCCAAGGGTCAGGAACTCAGCCCCAGCATTTT. Amino acids: CASSQGSGTQPQHF.

This chain connects TRBV7-8 to TRBJ1-5; TRBD1 might be the D (5 bases). The CDR3 spans 14 residues. The V end was cut by 1 base, the J end by 9 bases, with 13 bases between. In germline, CDR1 is SGHVS, CDR2 FQNEAQ. The CDR3 region is CASSLGGDSLPQHF. CDR3 DNA: TGTGCCAGCAGCTTAGGGGGGGATTCTTTGCCCCAGCATTTT.

This chain connects TRBV5-4 to TRBJ2-7; 8 positions agree with TRBD2. This CDR3 region has 14 residues. The V gene end was trimmed by 4 bases and the J gene end by 5 bases; junction bases not matched to a gene: 8. CDR1 is SGHNT and CDR2 is YYREEE in the germline V gene (reference sequence). CDR3 sequence (DNA): TGTGCCAGCAGCGTGGGGACTAGTCGGGACGAGCAGTACTTC. Protein: CASSVGTSRDEQYF.

This chain links TRBV6-5 with TRBJ1-5, with D possibly TRBD1 on 5 matching bases. V was cut by 6 bases and J by 4 bases, with 13 bases left in between. Germline V lookup: CDR1 MNHEY, CDR2 SVGAGI. This CDR3 is 14 amino acids long. In DNA, the CDR3 is TGTGCCAGCAGCCCTCGGGGGGTGAATCAGCCCCAGCATTTT. The encoded protein is CASSPRGVNQPQHF.

The chain joins TRBV6-1 to TRBJ2-1; 7 bases line up with TRBD2. Germline values: CDR1 MNHNS, CDR2 SASEGT. V lost 1 base to trimming and J lost 3 bases; unmatched junction nucleotides: 3. The CDR3 extends over 15 amino acids. In nucleotides, the CDR3 is TGTGCCAGCAGTGAAGGTTCGGGGGGCTACAATGAGCAGTTCTTC. This sequence encodes CASSEGSGGYNEQFF.

The gene calls are TRBV11-3 and TRBJ2-7; D perhaps matches TRBD2 (5 bases). The germline V and J ends were trimmed by 5 bases and 6 bases, with 17 bases remaining between them. CDR3 size: 14 residues. Germline assignment: CDR1 SGHNT and CDR2 YENEEA. The CDR3 nucleotides read TGTGCCAGCAGCCCTCTTCTGGCGGGTCGCGAGCAGTACTTC. Translation gives CASSPLLAGREQYF.

This chain uses TRBV5-4 with TRBJ2-1; 8 bases map to TRBD2. The CDR3 covers 14 residues. Trimming removed 3 bases from V and 3 bases from J; junction bases left unmatched: 2. Per the germline V gene, CDR1 is SGHNT and CDR2 is YYREEE (reference sequence). CDR3 sequence: CASSSLAGYNEQFF. CDR3 coding DNA: TGTGCCAGCAGCTCGCTAGCGGGCTACAATGAGCAGTTCTTC. The entire variable domain, with the rest obtained from reference TRBV5-4 and TRBJ2-1, is as follows: ETGVTQSPTHLIKTRGQQVTLRCSSQSGHNTVSWYQQALGQGPQFIFQYYREEENGRGNFPPRFSGLQFPNYSSELNVNALELDDSALYLCASSSLAGYNEQFFGPGTRLTVL.

The chain joins TRBV28 to TRBJ1-2; 7 nucleotides line up with TRBD1. The CDR3 loop spans 13 amino acids. Germline loops: CDR1 MDHEN, CDR2 SYDVKM. Germline trimming cut 6 bases from V and 8 bases from J; bases unmatched to any gene: 9. The DNA for the CDR3 is TGTGCCAGCAGCGCCCAGGGGGGCAGGGGCTACACCTTC. Its protein product is CASSAQGGRGYTF.

The genes are TRBV10-2 and TRBJ1-5; 9 bases agree with TRBD1. V gave up 0 bases and J gave up 6 bases; unmatched junction bases: 6. CDR1 WSHSY and CDR2 SAAADI come from the germline V gene. The CDR3 has 16 residues. The CDR3 region has the DNA TGCGCCAGCAGTGAGTCAAGGACAGGGGTCGGTCAGCCCCAGCATTTT. Encoded protein: CASSESRTGVGQPQHF.

The V gene is TRBV7-8, the J gene TRBJ1-1; tentatively, D is TRBD1 (5 bases). The CDR3 length is 13 residues. CDR1 is SGHVS, CDR2 FQNEAQ, per germline. Between the trimmed V and J ends, which lost 1 base and 5 bases, there was a span of 8 bases. CDR3 DNA: TGTGCCAGCAGCTTAGTAGGGGTAACTGAAGCTTTCTTT. Protein product: CASSLVGVTEAFF.

J is TRBJ2-3 and V is TRBV9, with D hard to call. V was trimmed by 4 bases and J by 1 base, leaving 7 bases between them. Germline V lookup: CDR1 SGDLS, CDR2 YYNGEE. The length of the CDR3 is 13 residues. CDR3 sequence (DNA): TGTGCCAGCAGCCGCATAGGCACAGATACGCAGTATTTT. This encodes CASSRIGTDTQYF.

This rearrangement joins TRBV11-2 to TRBJ2-5, with D possibly matching TRBD2 (6 bases). The CDR3 totals 14 residues. Trimming removed 5 bases at V and 4 bases at J, with 14 bases between. Germline V gene lookup returns CDR1 SGHAT and CDR2 FQNNGV. CDR3 coding DNA: TGTGCCAGCAGCAGAGGAGGGCCGGGAGAGACCCAGTACTTC. This encodes CASSRGGPGETQYF.

V and J are TRBV28 and TRBJ1-5; 9 bases match TRBD1. Looked up from germline, CDR1 is MDHEN and CDR2 is SYDVKM. This CDR3 comprises 16 residues. With 3 bases clipped from V and 6 bases from J, the junction kept 9 bases outside the gene matches. CDR3 loop: CASSFSPGQGGQPQHF. The CDR3 DNA reads TGTGCCAGCAGTTTTTCTCCGGGACAGGGCGGTCAGCCCCAGCATTTT.

The chain combines TRBV5-1 with TRBJ2-3; D remains unclear. This CDR3 spans 15 amino acids. The germline gives CDR1 SGHRS, CDR2 YFSETQ. With 0 bases removed from V and 4 bases from J, the gap between germline ends came to 12 bases. CDR3 amino acids: CASSLGHGVADTQYF. In DNA, the CDR3 is TGCGCCAGCAGCTTGGGGCACGGAGTCGCAGATACGCAGTATTTT.

The chain links TRBV23-1 to TRBJ2-2; D remains ambiguous. TRBV23-1 is reported as an ORF; its role is uncertain. The CDR3 is 14 amino acids. Trimming pared 6 bases from V and 6 bases from J, leaving 14 bases between. The CDR3 loop reads CASSLTNASGELFF. DNA of the CDR3: TGCGCCAGCAGCCTAACCAATGCGTCCGGGGAGCTGTTTTTT.

The sample holds one count of this clone. V gene TRBV30 combines with J gene TRBJ2-2; D not certain. The CDR3 is made up of 15 amino acids. The germline V gene has CDR1 GTSNPN and CDR2 SVGIG (reference sequence). V shed 5 bases and J shed 3 bases, with 16 bases lying between them. CDR3 nucleotides: TGTGCCTGGGTACGGCATAGAGGTTACACCGGGGAGCTGTTTTTT. This sequence encodes CAWVRHRGYTGELFF.